A single sample is the source of the 24 T cell receptor beta chains below, sequenced in a study of beta chain features in type 1 diabetes. Findings and limits, study-wide: Across all four CD4+ subsets, people with type 1 diabetes showed modestly shorter TCRB CDR3s.

No antigen is known for these receptors. Expressed TCRB transcripts were sequenced, since all the RNA that had been isolated was reverse transcribed. Measured with immunoSEQ multiplex PCR; TCRdb has only the in-frame clones, and not every one. The sample holds nearly 350,000 clones, around 9.7% seen once. Source material: central memory CD4+ T cells from blood. These receptors were taken from a man under 40 with type 1 diabetes.

The chain links TRBV9 to TRBJ1-1; D unresolved. The CDR3 contains 15 residues. The germline gives CDR1 SGDLS, CDR2 YYNGEE. V was pared by 0 bases and J by 0 bases, with 9 bases between. CDR3 nucleotide sequence: TGTGCCAGCAGCGTAGGGGTCAGTCTGAACACTGAAGCTTTCTTT. Translating it yields CASSVGVSLNTEAFF.

The chain couples TRBV30 to TRBJ2-2; D is possibly TRBD1 (6 bases). Germline V CDR1 and CDR2: GTSNPN, SVGIG (reference sequence). The CDR3 has 14 residues. Trimming removed 0 bases from V and 4 bases from J, with 9 bases in between. The chain's CDR3 is CAWSVNRATGELFF. As DNA, the CDR3 is TGTGCCTGGAGTGTAAACAGGGCCACCGGGGAGCTGTTTTTT.

The gene calls are TRBV9 and TRBJ2-7; no clear D gene. Trimming removed 4 bases from V and 1 base from J, with 12 bases in between. Germline lookup yields CDR1 SGDLS and CDR2 YYNGEE. The CDR3 runs 14 residues. This chain's CDR3 is CASSISHASYEQYF. As DNA, the CDR3 is TGTGCCAGCAGCATCAGCCACGCGTCCTACGAGCAGTACTTC. The full variable domain, completed using reference TRBV9 and TRBJ2-7, is DSGVTQTPKHLITATGQRVTLRCSPRSGDLSVYWYQQSLDQGLQFLIQYYNGEERAKGNILERFSAQQFPDLHSELNLSSLELGDSALYFCASSISHASYEQYFGPGTRLTVT.

Ten or more counts support this clone. This sequence joins TRBV7-9 and TRBJ1-6; the D is unclear. This CDR3 comprises 14 residues. In germline, CDR1 is SEHNR, CDR2 FQNEAQ (reference sequence). V was pared by 3 bases and J by 6 bases, with 9 bases between. This chain's CDR3 is CASSFLSPNSPLHF. The DNA for the CDR3 is TGTGCCAGCAGCTTTCTCAGTCCTAATTCACCCCTCCACTTT.

The chain joins TRBV11-3 to TRBJ2-3, with D possibly being TRBD2 (7 bases). The CDR3 totals 14 residues. V was shortened by 4 bases and J by 5 bases, with 13 bases between the two germline ends. Germline values: CDR1 SGHNT, CDR2 YENEEA. This CDR3 is CASSSGGSGDTQYF. The CDR3 DNA sequence: TGTGCCAGCAGCTCGGGGGGCTCGGGAGATACGCAGTATTTT.

For this clone: Different DNA sequences within this sample yield the same CDR3. The V call is TRBV18, the J call TRBJ2-3; the D is unclear. V was trimmed by 0 bases and J by 1 base, leaving 5 bases between them. This CDR3 is built from 14 residues. The V gene's germline CDR1 is KGHSH and CDR2 LQKENI. CDR3 protein: CASSPPSRTDTQYF. CDR3 DNA sequence: TGTGCCAGCTCACCACCCTCCCGCACAGATACGCAGTATTTT.

The sample holds a few counts of this clone. The V gene is TRBV7-2, the J gene TRBJ2-3; 9 bases agree with TRBD2. The CDR3 length is 16 residues. Trimming removed 6 bases from V and 2 bases from J; junction bases left unmatched: 9. The germline V gene encodes CDR1 SGHTA and CDR2 FQGNSA. The CDR3 is CASRDDQRGDTDTQYF. The CDR3 nucleotides are TGTGCCAGCAGGGATGACCAGCGGGGGGACACAGATACGCAGTATTTT.

The sample holds many counts of this clone. V is TRBV11-2 and J is TRBJ2-1; TRBD2 might be the D (7 bases). CDR1 and CDR2 from the germline V gene are SGHAT and FQNNGV. The CDR3 sequence is 17 residues long. The V gene lost 6 bases and the J gene lost 6 bases, with 24 bases spanning the gap. CDR3 sequence: CASSPAGRGVGGNEQFF. In DNA, the CDR3 is TGTGCCAGCAGTCCCGCGGGGAGGGGGGTCGGTGGCAATGAGCAGTTCTTC. The complete variable domain, with remaining parts taken from reference TRBV11-2 and TRBJ2-1, reads EAGVAQSPRYKIIEKRQSVAFWCNPISGHATLYWYQQILGQGPKLLIQFQNNGVVDDSQLPKDRFSAERLKGVDSTLKIQPAKLEDSAVYLCASSPAGRGVGGNEQFFGPGTRLTVL.

The V gene is TRBV2, the J gene TRBJ1-2; no clear D gene. CDR1 and CDR2 from the germline V gene are SNHLY and FYNNEI. This CDR3 is 13 amino acids long. Deletions cut 3 bases from V and 8 bases from J, with 13 bases between. The CDR3, as DNA: TGTGCCAGCAGTGACAACGGTCGGCGGGGCTACACCTTC. Translation: CASSDNGRRGYTF.

This clone was detected only a few times. The chain has TRBV5-1 and TRBJ1-4, with D tentatively TRBD1 (6 bases). V was trimmed by 4 bases and J by 5 bases, leaving 18 bases between them. CDR3 length: 16 residues. From germline, CDR1 is SGHRS and CDR2 YFSETQ. The CDR3 protein is CASSKDRPGHNEKLFF. CDR3 nucleotides: TGCGCCAGCAGCAAAGATCGTCCGGGACACAATGAAAAACTGTTTTTT.

V usage is TRBV4-1 and J usage is TRBJ2-7, with 7 positions matching TRBD1. J lost 6 bases, V lost 0 bases, and 11 bases had no gene match. The germline gives CDR1 MGHRA, CDR2 YSYEKL. The CDR3 extends over 16 amino acids. CDR3 sequence: CASSQDHETGSVEQYF. CDR3 DNA sequence: TGCGCCAGCAGCCAAGATCACGAGACAGGGTCGGTCGAGCAGTACTTC.

This chain connects TRBV5-6 to TRBJ1-2, with TRBD1 matching 9 bases. The CDR3 has 17 residues. The V and J ends lost 0 bases and 5 bases, in that order; junction bases with no gene match: 11. CDR1 and CDR2 from the germline V gene are SGHDT and YYEEEE. The CDR3 DNA reads TGTGCCAGCAGCTTGGCCGTAGGGGACAGGGATTTTTATGGCTACACCTTC. As protein: CASSLAVGDRDFYGYTF.

CDR3 sequence reads: CASSLGRLYSPLHF. The DNA for the CDR3 is TGTGCCAGCAGTCTAGGACGGTTATATTCACCCCTCCACTTT. The rearrangement joins TRBV13 to TRBJ1-6; D is undetermined. The CDR3 has 14 residues. From germline, CDR1 is PRHDT and CDR2 FYEKMQ (reference sequence). V lost 6 bases and J lost 8, with 14 bases in between.

The chain joins TRBV4-3 to TRBJ2-7, with TRBD2 as a possible D gene (6 bases). V lost 0 bases and J 7 bases, leaving 10 bases between the germline ends. Germline V gene lookup returns CDR1 LGHNA and CDR2 YSLEER. CDR3 length: 13 amino acids. The CDR3, as DNA: TGCGCCAGCAGCCAAGAGGTCCGGGGGGAGCAGTACTTC. It is translated as CASSQEVRGEQYF.

A few counts support this clone. This chain joins TRBV20-1 and TRBJ1-2, with TRBD1 as a possible D gene (5 bases). The germline V and J ends were trimmed by 5 bases and 6 bases, with 7 bases remaining between them. Germline lookup yields CDR1 DFQATT and CDR2 SNEGSKA (reference sequence). The length of the CDR3 is 10 residues. The CDR3 DNA sequence: TGCAGTGCTTCAGGGAATGGCTACACCTTC. Amino acids: CSASGNGYTF.

The CDR3 spells CASSGGTQPQHF. CDR3 coding DNA: TGTGCCAGCAGCGGGGGAACTCAGCCCCAGCATTTT. The chain recombines TRBV7-9 with TRBJ1-5; possibly TRBD1 for D (5 bases). Per germline, CDR1 SEHNR and CDR2 FQNEAQ (reference sequence). V gave up 5 bases and J gave up 6 bases, with 8 bases separating them. The CDR3 runs 12 residues.

This clone was observed a few times. This chain joins TRBV11-2 and TRBJ2-1; possible D gene TRBD2, 7 bases. Trimming cost V 1 base and J 9 bases, with 22 bases left between them. Germline CDR1 and CDR2: SGHAT and FQNNGV. The CDR3 is 17 amino acids. The chain's CDR3 is CASSLVAGALGGIEQFF. The CDR3 nucleotides read TGTGCCAGCAGCTTAGTGGCGGGGGCCCTCGGAGGGATTGAGCAGTTCTTC.

Only a few counts were recorded for this clone. The gene calls are TRBV9 and TRBJ1-2; 10 positions agree with TRBD1. The germline V gene has CDR1 SGDLS and CDR2 YYNGEE. The CDR3 is 14 amino acids. Trimming took 2 bases from V and 7 from J; bases not matched to a gene: 5. The CDR3 spells CASSVGTGDLGYTF. CDR3 nucleotides: TGTGCCAGCAGCGTCGGGACAGGGGACCTTGGCTACACCTTC.

The genes are TRBV7-2 and TRBJ2-4, with a tentative D call TRBD1 (5 bases). The CDR3 runs to 15 residues. From germline, CDR1 is SGHTA and CDR2 FQGNSA. V gave up 2 bases and J gave up 1 base, with 9 bases separating them. The CDR3 reads CASSLQGSAKNIQYF. The CDR3 DNA is TGTGCCAGCAGCTTACAGGGATCGGCCAAAAACATTCAGTACTTC.

This clone showed up just once. The chain combines TRBV4-2 with TRBJ1-6; D is unresolved. CDR1 and CDR2 from the germline V gene are LGHNA and YNFKEQ. The V end was cut by 4 bases, the J end by 13 bases, with 11 bases between. This CDR3 has 12 residues. This CDR3 reads CASSLEPGPLHF. The CDR3 region has the DNA TGTGCCAGCAGCCTGGAACCCGGGCCCCTCCACTTT.

This rearrangement joins TRBV6-1 to TRBJ2-5; TRBD1 matches 8 bases. V shed 4 bases, J shed 0 bases, and the junction held 4 bases outside the gene matches. This CDR3 has 15 residues. In germline, CDR1 is MNHNS, CDR2 SASEGT. In DNA form, the CDR3 reads TGTGCCAGCAGTGGGGACAGGTCGGACCAAGAGACCCAGTACTTC. Translating gives CASSGDRSDQETQYF.

The chain links TRBV7-2 to TRBJ2-5; 10 nucleotides match TRBD2. The germline V gene encodes CDR1 SGHTA and CDR2 FQGNSA. The CDR3 runs to 15 residues. The V segment lost 3 bases and the J segment 1 base; nucleotides outside the gene matches: 2. This CDR3 is CASSFSGGRQETQYF. DNA of the CDR3: TGTGCCAGCAGCTTTAGCGGGGGGCGCCAAGAGACCCAGTACTTC.

The table lists this clone with a few counts. The rearrangement links TRBV7-9 to TRBJ2-7; weak D call: TRBD1 (6 bases). From germline, CDR1 is SEHNR and CDR2 FQNEAQ (reference sequence). Trimming took off 0 bases at V and 3 bases at J, with 12 bases between the two ends. This CDR3 comprises 15 residues. The CDR3 coding sequence is TGTGCCAGCAGCTTAGCAGGGGGTAGAGGCTACGAGCAGTACTTC. Translated: CASSLAGGRGYEQYF.

This chain links TRBV6-1 with TRBJ1-6, with D tentatively TRBD1 (5 bases). CDR1 and CDR2 from the germline V gene are MNHNS and SASEGT. V lost 0 bases, J lost 7 bases, and 13 bases lay in between. The CDR3 is made up of 16 amino acids. The CDR3 sequence: CASSEAGRGINSPLHF. For the CDR3, the DNA is TGTGCCAGCAGTGAAGCAGGTCGGGGGATCAATTCACCCCTCCACTTT.